These T cell receptor beta chains were read from a single sample in a study of shared clonotypes between healthy human individuals. Clones were sequenced by immunoSEQ multiplex PCR, and TCRdb holds only the in-frame ones, with some missing. The sample has approximately 2.4 million clones; roughly 95% are singletons. Sequences were obtained from naive CD4+ T cells sorted from blood. The receptors come from a man aged 18 to 29 in good health. Each CDR3 is given with its conserved first and last residue. The D gene is left open where the match is weak. Expanded clones are given a class, and other clones once, few, many or no size at all.

>TRBJ2-7|TRBV5-1|-|TRBD1
CASSPGQGRVYEQYF
TGCGCCAGCAGCCCCGGACAGGGAAGAGTGTACGAGCAGTACTTC
>TRBJ2-7|TRBV30|-|-
CAWSPIGSGEQYF
TGTGCCTGGAGCCCCATAGGATCGGGCGAGCAGTACTTC
>TRBJ1-2|TRBV7-6|-|-
CASSLAGNYGYTF
TGTGCCAGCAGCTTAGCAGGGAACTATGGCTACACCTTC
>TRBJ2-7|TRBV6-5|-|TRBD1
CASSGTGFSYEQYF
TGTGCCAGCAGCGGGACAGGGTTCTCCTACGAGCAGTACTTC
>TRBJ2-7|TRBV6-5|-|-
CASSYDPVGAYEQYF
TGTGCCAGCAGTTACGATCCCGTGGGGGCCTACGAGCAGTACTTC
>TRBJ1-4|TRBV6-1|-|-
CASTEGEKLFF
TGTGCCAGCACCGAGGGCGAAAAACTGTTTTTT
>TRBJ2-5|TRBV10-2|-|-
CASRFGGEETQYF
TGCGCCAGCAGATTTGGCGGGGAAGAGACCCAGTACTTC
>TRBJ1-6|TRBV4-2|-|TRBD1
CASSQVARGRGEGSPLHF
TGTGCCAGCAGCCAAGTCGCCAGGGGGAGGGGAGAAGGTTCACCCCTCCACTTT
>TRBJ2-3|TRBV4-3|-|TRBD2
CASSQEIASGMGDTQYF
TGCGCCAGCAGCCAAGAGATCGCTAGCGGGATGGGAGATACGCAGTATTTT
>TRBJ1-2|TRBV7-9|-|TRBD1
CRGPNGYTF
TGTAGGGGGCCAAATGGCTACACCTTC
>TRBJ1-3|TRBV28|-|-
CASRLGGQGYDSGNTIYF
TGTGCCAGCAGATTAGGCGGGCAGGGGTACGACTCTGGAAACACCATATATTTT
>TRBJ1-1|TRBV2|-|TRBD1
CASTDRGLTEAFF
TGTGCCAGCACTGACAGGGGGCTCACTGAAGCTTTCTTT
>TRBJ2-7|TRBV5-8|-|TRBD2
CASSLFRTSGRNYEQYF
TGTGCCAGCAGCTTATTCCGGACTAGCGGGAGAAACTACGAGCAGTACTTC
>TRBJ1-1|TRBV30|once|-
CAWATGLNTEAFF
TGTGCCTGGGCGACAGGTCTGAACACTGAAGCTTTCTTT
>TRBJ1-3|TRBV7-9|-|TRBD1
CASSIPGQGGNSGNTIYF
TGTGCCAGCAGCATCCCGGGACAGGGCGGAAACTCTGGAAACACCATATATTTT
>TRBJ2-3|TRBV19|-|TRBD2
CASSPGGPEDTQYF
TGTGCCAGTAGTCCGGGAGGGCCGGAAGATACGCAGTATTTT
>TRBJ1-1|TRBV19|-|-
CASEGQGYTEAFF
TGTGCCAGCGAGGGGCAGGGCTACACTGAAGCTTTCTTT
>TRBJ2-2|TRBV7-9|-|-
CASSSPGGRTGELFF
TGTGCCAGCAGCTCTCCCGGTGGGCGCACCGGGGAGCTGTTTTTT
>TRBJ2-2|TRBV7-7|-|-
CASSPGTTRDTGELFF
TGTGCTAGCAGCCCAGGGACCACCCGAGACACCGGGGAGCTGTTTTTT
>TRBJ1-1|TRBV5-1|-|TRBD1
CASSLRTGGGTEAFF
TGCGCCAGCAGCCTCCGGACAGGGGGAGGCACTGAAGCTTTCTTT
>TRBJ2-2|TRBV6-5|-|-
CASMLDRNTGELFF
TGTGCCAGTATGCTTGACCGGAACACCGGGGAGCTGTTTTTT
>TRBJ2-1|TRBV10-2|-|TRBD1
CASSRTGGSDEQFF
TGCGCCAGCAGTAGGACAGGGGGTAGTGATGAGCAGTTCTTC
>TRBJ2-6|TRBV19|-|-
CASSIAGISGYYSGANVLTF
TGTGCCAGTAGTATAGCGGGGATATCCGGCTATTACTCTGGGGCCAACGTCCTGACTTTC
>TRBJ1-6|TRBV2|few|-
CASRISNSPLHF
TGTGCCAGCAGAATCTCTAATTCACCCCTCCACTTT